This TCR beta chain is drawn from a study of T cells after posttransplantation cyclophosphamide. Notes on the study in general: TRB clonality was highly associated with recipient CMV seropositivity and reactivation.

Turning to this clone: Antigen unknown.

Cells defined as naive were viable CD3+CD4+ or CD3+CD8+ and CCR7+CD45RA+CD45RO-CD95-CD27+CD28+. The repertoire was sequenced with immunoSEQ multiplex PCR; TCRdb's copy has only in-frame clones and lacks some. The sample shows about 16,000 clones, 85% to 95% of them seen only once. The sequencing sample was made of naive CD4+ T cells sorted from blood. This TCR was recovered from a woman in her forties or fifties in good health and a related stem cell transplant donor.

CDR3 loop: CASSSTSRGLYGYTF. The DNA of the CDR3 is TGTGCCAGCAGCTCCACCAGTAGGGGGCTGTATGGCTACACCTTC. The rearrangement links TRBV7-9 to TRBJ1-2; 7 positions match TRBD1. The length of the CDR3 is 15 residues. Looked up from germline, CDR1 is SEHNR and CDR2 is FQNEAQ (reference sequence). The junction had 10 bases not matched to a gene; V was cut back by 4 bases and J by 5 bases. Full variable domain (rest looked up from reference TRBV7-9 and TRBJ1-2): DTGVSQNPRHKITKRGQNVTFRCDPISEHNRLYWYRQTLGQGPEFLTYFQNEAQLEKSRLLSDRFSAERPKGSFSTLEIQRTEQGDSAMYLCASSSTSRGLYGYTFGSGTRLTVV.